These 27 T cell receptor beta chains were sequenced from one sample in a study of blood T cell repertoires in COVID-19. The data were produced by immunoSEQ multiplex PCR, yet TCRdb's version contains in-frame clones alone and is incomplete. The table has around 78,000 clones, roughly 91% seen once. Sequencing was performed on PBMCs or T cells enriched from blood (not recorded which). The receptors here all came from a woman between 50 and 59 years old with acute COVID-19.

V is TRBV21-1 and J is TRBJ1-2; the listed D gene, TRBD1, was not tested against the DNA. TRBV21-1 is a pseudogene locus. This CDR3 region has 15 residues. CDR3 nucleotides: TGTGCCAGCAGCGCCACTAGGGGGCAGCTCTATGGCTACACCTTC. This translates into CASSATRGQLYGYTF.

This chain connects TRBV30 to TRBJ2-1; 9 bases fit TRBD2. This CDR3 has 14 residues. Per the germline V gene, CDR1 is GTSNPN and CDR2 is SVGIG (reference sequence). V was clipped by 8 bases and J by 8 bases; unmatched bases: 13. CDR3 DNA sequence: TGTGCCGGGGTCGTAGCGGGAGAACGTGATGAGCAGTTCTTC. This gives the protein CAGVVAGERDEQFF. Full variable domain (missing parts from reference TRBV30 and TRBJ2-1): SQTIHQWPATLVQPVGSPLSLECTVEGTSNPNLYWYRQAAGRGLQLLFYSVGIGQISSEVPQNLSASRPQDRQFILSSKKLLLSDSGFYLCAGVVAGERDEQFFGPGTRLTVL.

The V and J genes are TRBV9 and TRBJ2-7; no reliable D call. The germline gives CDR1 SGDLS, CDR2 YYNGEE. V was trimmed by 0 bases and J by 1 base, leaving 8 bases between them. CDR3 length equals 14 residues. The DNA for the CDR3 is TGTGCCAGCAGCGTAGGAAGCAGGTCCTACGAGCAGTACTTC. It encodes CASSVGSRSYEQYF. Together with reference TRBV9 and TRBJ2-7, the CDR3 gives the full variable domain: DSGVTQTPKHLITATGQRVTLRCSPRSGDLSVYWYQQSLDQGLQFLIQYYNGEERAKGNILERFSAQQFPDLHSELNLSSLELGDSALYFCASSVGSRSYEQYFGPGTRLTVT.

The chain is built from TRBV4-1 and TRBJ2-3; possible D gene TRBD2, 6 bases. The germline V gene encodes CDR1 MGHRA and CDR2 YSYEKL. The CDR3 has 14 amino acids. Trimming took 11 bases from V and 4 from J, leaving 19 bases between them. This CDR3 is CASRAGFRADTQYF. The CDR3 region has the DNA TGCGCCTCCAGGGCGGGGTTCAGGGCAGATACGCAGTATTTT.

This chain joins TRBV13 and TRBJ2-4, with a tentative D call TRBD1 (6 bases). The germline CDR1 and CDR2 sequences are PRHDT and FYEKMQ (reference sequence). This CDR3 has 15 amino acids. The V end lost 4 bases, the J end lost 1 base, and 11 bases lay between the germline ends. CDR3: CASSYRVGAKNIQYF. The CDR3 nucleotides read TGTGCCAGCAGCTACAGGGTAGGGGCCAAAAACATTCAGTACTTC.

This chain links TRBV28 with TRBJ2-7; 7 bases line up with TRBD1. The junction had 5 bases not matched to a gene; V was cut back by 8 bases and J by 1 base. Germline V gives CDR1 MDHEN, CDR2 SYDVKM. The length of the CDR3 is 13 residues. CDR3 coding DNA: TGTGCCAGCTGCTCGGGACAGTCCTACGAGCAGTACTTC. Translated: CASCSGQSYEQYF. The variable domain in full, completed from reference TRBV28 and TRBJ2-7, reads DVKVTQSSRYLVKRTGEKVFLECVQDMDHENMFWYRQDPGLGLRLIYFSYDVKMKEKGDIPEGYSVSREKKERFSLILESASTNQTSMYLCASCSGQSYEQYFGPGTRLTVT.

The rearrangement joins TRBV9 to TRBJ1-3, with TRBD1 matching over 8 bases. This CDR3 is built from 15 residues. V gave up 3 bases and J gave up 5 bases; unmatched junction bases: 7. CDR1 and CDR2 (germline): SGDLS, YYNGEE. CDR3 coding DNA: TGTGCCAGCAGCGGCGGACAGGGTCAGAGAAACACCATATATTTT. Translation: CASSGGQGQRNTIYF.

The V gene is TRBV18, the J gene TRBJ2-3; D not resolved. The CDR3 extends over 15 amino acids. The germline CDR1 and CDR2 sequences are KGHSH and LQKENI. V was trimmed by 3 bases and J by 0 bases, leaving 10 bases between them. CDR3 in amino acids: CASSPVTTSTDTQYF. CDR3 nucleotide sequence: TGTGCCAGCTCACCTGTGACAACTAGCACAGATACGCAGTATTTT.

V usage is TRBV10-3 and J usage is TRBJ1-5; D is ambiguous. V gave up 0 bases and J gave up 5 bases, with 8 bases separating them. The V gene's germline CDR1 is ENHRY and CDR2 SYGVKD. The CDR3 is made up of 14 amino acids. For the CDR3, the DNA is TGTGCCATCAGTGAGTCGAGATACGATCAGCCCCAGCATTTT. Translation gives CAISESRYDQPQHF.

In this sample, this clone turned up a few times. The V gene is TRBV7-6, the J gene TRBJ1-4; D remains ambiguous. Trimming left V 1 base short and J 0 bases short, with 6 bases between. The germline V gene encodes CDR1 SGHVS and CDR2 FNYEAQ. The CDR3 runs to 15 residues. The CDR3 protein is CASSLVPTTNEKLFF. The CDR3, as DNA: TGTGCCAGCAGCTTAGTTCCTACAACTAATGAAAAACTGTTTTTT.

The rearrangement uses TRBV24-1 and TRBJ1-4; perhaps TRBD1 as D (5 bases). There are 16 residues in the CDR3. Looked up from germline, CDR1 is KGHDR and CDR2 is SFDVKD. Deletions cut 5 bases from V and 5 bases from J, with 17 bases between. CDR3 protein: CATSAGARQKNEKLFF. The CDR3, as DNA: TGTGCCACCAGTGCAGGAGCGAGACAGAAGAATGAAAAACTGTTTTTT.

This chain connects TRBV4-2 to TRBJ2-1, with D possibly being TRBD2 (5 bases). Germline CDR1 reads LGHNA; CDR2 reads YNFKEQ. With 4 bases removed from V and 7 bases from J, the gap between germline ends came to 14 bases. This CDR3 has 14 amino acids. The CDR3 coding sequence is TGTGCCAGCAGCCCCCGCGAGGGCGGGAATGAGCAGTTCTTC. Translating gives CASSPREGGNEQFF.

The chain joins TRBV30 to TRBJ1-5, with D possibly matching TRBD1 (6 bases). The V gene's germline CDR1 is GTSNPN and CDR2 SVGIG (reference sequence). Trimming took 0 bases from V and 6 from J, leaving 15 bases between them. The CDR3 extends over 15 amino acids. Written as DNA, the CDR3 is TGTGCCTGGAGTGTACTCGGGCAGGGGAGTCAGCCCCAGCATTTT. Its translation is CAWSVLGQGSQPQHF.

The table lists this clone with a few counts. The CDR3 coding sequence is TGCGCCAGCAGCTTCGGACAGGGTGGCACCGGGGAGCTGTTTTTT. Residues: CASSFGQGGTGELFF. The rearrangement joins TRBV5-1 to TRBJ2-2; 8 nucleotides align to TRBD1. The CDR3 runs 15 residues. From germline, CDR1 is SGHRS and CDR2 YFSETQ. V was pared by 2 bases and J by 4 bases, with 4 bases of the junction left unmatched.

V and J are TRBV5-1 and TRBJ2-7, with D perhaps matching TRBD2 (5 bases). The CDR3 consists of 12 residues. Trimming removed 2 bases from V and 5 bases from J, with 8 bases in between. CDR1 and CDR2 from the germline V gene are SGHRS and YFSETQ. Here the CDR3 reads CASSFRGNEQYF. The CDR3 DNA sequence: TGCGCCAGCAGCTTCAGAGGGAACGAGCAGTACTTC.

CDR3 loop: CASSLSRLGQKSNQPQHF. For the CDR3, the DNA is TGTGCCAGCAGTTTATCCCGCTTGGGACAAAAATCCAATCAGCCCCAGCATTTT. The chain employs TRBV27 and TRBJ1-5; possibly TRBD1 for D (6 bases). Germline V gene lookup returns CDR1 MNHEY and CDR2 SMNVEV (reference sequence). V lost 0 bases to trimming and J lost 3 bases, with 18 bases between them. The CDR3 length is 18 residues.

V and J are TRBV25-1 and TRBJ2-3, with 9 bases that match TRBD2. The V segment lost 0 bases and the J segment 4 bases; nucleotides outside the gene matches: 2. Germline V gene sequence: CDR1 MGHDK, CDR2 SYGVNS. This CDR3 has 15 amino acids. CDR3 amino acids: CASSEYAGGPDTQYF. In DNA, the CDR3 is TGTGCCAGCAGTGAATACGCGGGAGGGCCAGATACGCAGTATTTT.

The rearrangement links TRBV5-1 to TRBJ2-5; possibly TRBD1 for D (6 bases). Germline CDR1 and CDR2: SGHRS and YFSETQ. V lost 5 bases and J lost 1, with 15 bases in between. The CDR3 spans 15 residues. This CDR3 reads CASRSGQTIQETQYF. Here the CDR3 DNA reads TGCGCCAGCAGATCCGGACAGACCATCCAAGAGACCCAGTACTTC.

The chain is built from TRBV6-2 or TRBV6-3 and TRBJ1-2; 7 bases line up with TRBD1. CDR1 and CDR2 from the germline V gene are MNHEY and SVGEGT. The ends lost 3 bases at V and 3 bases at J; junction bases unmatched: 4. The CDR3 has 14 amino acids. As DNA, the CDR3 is TGTGCCAGCAGTTATCGGGACAGATACTATGGCTACACCTTC. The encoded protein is CASSYRDRYYGYTF.

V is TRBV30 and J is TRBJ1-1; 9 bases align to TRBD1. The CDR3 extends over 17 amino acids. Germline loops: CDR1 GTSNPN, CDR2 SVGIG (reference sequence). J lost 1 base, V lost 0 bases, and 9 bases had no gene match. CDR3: CAWSVLGQGVANTEAFF. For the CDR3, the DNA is TGTGCCTGGAGTGTACTGGGACAGGGTGTCGCGAACACTGAAGCTTTCTTT.

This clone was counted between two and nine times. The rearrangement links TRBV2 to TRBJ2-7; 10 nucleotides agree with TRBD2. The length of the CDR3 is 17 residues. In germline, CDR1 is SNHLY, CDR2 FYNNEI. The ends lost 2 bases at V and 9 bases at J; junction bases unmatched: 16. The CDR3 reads CASSELLAGAKLRGQYF. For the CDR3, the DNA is TGTGCCAGCAGTGAATTGCTAGCGGGAGCGAAACTACGAGGGCAGTACTTC.

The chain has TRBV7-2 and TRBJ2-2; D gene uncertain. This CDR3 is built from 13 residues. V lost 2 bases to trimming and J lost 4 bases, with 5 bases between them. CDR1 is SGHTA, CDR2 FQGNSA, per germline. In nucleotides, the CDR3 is TGTGCCAGCAGCTTACGACTCACCGGGGAGCTGTTTTTT. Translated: CASSLRLTGELFF. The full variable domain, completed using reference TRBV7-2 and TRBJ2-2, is GAGVSQSPSNKVTEKGKDVELRCDPISGHTALYWYRQSLGQGLEFLIYFQGNSAPDKSGLPSDRFSAERTGGSVSTLTIQRTQQEDSAVYLCASSLRLTGELFFGEGSRLTVL.

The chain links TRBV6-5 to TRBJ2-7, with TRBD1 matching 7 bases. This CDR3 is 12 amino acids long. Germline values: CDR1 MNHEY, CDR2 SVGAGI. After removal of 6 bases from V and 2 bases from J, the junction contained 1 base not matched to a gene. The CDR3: CASRGTAYEQYF. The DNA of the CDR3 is TGTGCCAGCAGGGGGACAGCCTACGAGCAGTACTTC.

CDR3 coding DNA: TGTGCCAGCAGCCAAGATTGGGGGGTGAAAGGTAGCGCTGAAGCTTTCTTT. Amino acids: CASSQDWGVKGSAEAFF. This rearrangement joins TRBV3-1 (or the pseudogene TRBV3-2) to TRBJ1-1, with D perhaps TRBD1 (5 bases). In germline, CDR1 is LGHDT, CDR2 YNNKEL (reference sequence). The CDR3 length is 17 residues. Trimming took off 0 bases at V and 6 bases at J, with 20 bases between the two ends.

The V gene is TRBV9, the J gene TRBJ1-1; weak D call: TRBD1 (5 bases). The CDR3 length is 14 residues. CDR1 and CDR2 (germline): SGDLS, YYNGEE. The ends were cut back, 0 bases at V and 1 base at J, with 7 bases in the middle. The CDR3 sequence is CASSVVGENTEAFF. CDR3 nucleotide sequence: TGTGCCAGCAGCGTAGTAGGGGAGAACACTGAAGCTTTCTTT.

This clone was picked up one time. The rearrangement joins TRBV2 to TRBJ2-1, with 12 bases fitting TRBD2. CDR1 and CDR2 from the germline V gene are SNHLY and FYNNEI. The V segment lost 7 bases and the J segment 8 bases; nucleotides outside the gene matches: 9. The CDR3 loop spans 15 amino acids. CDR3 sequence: CASTLASGRGYEQFF. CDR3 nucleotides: TGTGCCAGCACCTTAGCTAGCGGGAGGGGATATGAGCAGTTCTTC.

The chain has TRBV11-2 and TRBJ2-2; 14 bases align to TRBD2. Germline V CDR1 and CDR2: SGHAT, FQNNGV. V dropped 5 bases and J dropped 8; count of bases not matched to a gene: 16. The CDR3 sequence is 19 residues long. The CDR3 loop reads CASSRTVGTSGRALGELFF. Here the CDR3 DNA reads TGTGCCAGCAGCCGGACAGTGGGGACTAGCGGGAGAGCCTTGGGGGAGCTGTTTTTT.